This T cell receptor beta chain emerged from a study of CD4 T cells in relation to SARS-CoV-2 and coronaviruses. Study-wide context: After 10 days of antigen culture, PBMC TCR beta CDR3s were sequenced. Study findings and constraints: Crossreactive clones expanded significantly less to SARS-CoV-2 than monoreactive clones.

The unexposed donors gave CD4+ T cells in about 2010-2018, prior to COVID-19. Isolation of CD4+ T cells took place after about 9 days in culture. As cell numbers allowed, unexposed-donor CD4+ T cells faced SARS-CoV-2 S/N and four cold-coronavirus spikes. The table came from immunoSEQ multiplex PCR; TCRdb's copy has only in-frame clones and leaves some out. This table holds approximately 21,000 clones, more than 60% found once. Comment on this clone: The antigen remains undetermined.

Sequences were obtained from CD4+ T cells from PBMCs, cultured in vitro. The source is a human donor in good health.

The CDR3 region is CASSSGLAGGPLGTQYF. DNA for the CDR3: TGTGCCAGCAGCTCCGGACTAGCGGGGGGGCCATTAGGTACGCAGTATTTT. The chain is built from TRBV7-2 and TRBJ2-3, with 15 nucleotides matching TRBD2. CDR1 SGHTA and CDR2 FQGNSA come from the germline V gene. The ends lost 4 bases at V and 8 bases at J; junction bases unmatched: 10. The CDR3 is made up of 17 amino acids.